A single T cell receptor (beta chain) is shown here with its context. The target antigen is unknown. This sample was taken from a study of siplizumab effects on memory and regulatory T cells. The study, taken as a whole, reports: The mean Treg-derived percentage of mappable alloreactive CD4+ clones was about 63% with siplizumab compared with about 30% in controls. Naive T cells apparently outstripped memory cells in diversity and seemed major alloresponse contributors. The authors mapped only a minor fraction of alloreactive clones to unstimulated subsets.

Sequencing was performed with immunoSEQ multiplex PCR; in TCRdb, only in-frame clones are kept and a portion is missing. The table shows 60,000 or so clones, with over 90% occurring only once. This sequence originates from a human donor in good health. Material: CD8+ T cells sorted from blood.

CDR3 loop: CASSLVSAGVLYEQYF. In DNA form, the CDR3 reads TGTGCCAGCAGCTTAGTGTCGGCAGGGGTTTTGTACGAGCAGTACTTC. V is TRBV4-2 and J is TRBJ2-7; the D gene is possibly TRBD1 (6 bases). Germline-derived CDR1 and CDR2 are LGHNA and YNFKEQ. V was trimmed by 5 bases and J by 4 bases, leaving 21 bases between them. The CDR3 is made up of 16 amino acids.